This T cell receptor (beta chain) derives from a study of siplizumab effects on memory and regulatory T cells. Germline V gives CDR1 MGHRA, CDR2 YSYEKL. The CDR3 runs to 16 residues. V gave up 3 bases and J gave up 4 bases; unmatched junction bases: 11. About this clone itself: The target antigen is unknown.

The study, taken as a whole, reports: Mappable alloreactive CD4+ clones averaged 68.8% Treg-derived with siplizumab versus approximately 25% in controls. Naive T cells looked more diverse than memory cells, and they looked like major contributors to the alloresponse.

The method was immunoSEQ multiplex PCR; TCRdb's version includes in-frame clones alone and lacks a portion of them. This table has about 82,000 clones, about nine tenths appearing once. The chain couples TRBV4-1 to TRBJ1-2; 7 bases are a match to TRBD1. Sequenced sample: Tregs sorted from blood. This TCR was recovered from a human donor in good health. The CDR3: CASSQGGTAEGYGYTF. CDR3 nucleotide sequence: TGCGCCAGCAGCCAGGGAGGGACAGCAGAAGGCTATGGCTACACCTTC.